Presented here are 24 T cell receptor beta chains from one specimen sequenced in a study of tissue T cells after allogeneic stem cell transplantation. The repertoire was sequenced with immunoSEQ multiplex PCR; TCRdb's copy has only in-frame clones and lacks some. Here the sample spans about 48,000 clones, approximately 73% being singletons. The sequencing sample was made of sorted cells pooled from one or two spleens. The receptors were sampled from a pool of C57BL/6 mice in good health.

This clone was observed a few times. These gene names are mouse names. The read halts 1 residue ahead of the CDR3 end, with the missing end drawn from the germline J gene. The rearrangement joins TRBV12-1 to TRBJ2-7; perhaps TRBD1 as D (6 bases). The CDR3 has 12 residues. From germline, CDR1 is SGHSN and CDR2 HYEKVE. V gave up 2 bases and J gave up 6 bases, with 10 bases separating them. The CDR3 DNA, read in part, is TGTGCCAGCTCTCCGGGACAACCTGAACAGTAC. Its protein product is CASSPGQPEQY. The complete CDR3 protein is CASSPGQPEQYF.

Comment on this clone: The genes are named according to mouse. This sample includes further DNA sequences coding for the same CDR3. The part of the CDR3 DNA that was read is TGTGCCAGCAGTGATTGGGGAGACACCCAGTAC. Amino acid sequence: CASSDWGDTQY. From start to end, the CDR3 is CASSDWGDTQYF. V is TRBV13-1 and J is TRBJ2-5; a weak D match, TRBD2 (5 bases). The read finishes 1 residue shy of the CDR3 end, and the germline J gene is used to complete it. V dropped 1 base and J dropped 5 bases, with 5 bases sitting between them. The CDR3 covers 12 residues. Germline lookup yields CDR1 NSHNY and CDR2 SYGAGN.

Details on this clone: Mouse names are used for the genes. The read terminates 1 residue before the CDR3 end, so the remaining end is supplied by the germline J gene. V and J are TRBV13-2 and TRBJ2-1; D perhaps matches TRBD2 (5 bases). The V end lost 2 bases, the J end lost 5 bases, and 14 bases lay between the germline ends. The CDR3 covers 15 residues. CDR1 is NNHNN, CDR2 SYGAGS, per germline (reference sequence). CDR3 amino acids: CASGDPGWGNAEQFF. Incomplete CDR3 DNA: TGTGCCAGCGGTGACCCCGGGTGGGGAAATGCTGAGCAGTTC.

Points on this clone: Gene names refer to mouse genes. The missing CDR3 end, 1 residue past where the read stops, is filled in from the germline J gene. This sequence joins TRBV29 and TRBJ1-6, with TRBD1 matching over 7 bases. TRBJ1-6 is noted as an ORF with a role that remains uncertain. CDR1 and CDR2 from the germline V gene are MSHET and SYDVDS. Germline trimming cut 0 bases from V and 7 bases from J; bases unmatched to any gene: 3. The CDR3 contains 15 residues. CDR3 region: CASSLSRDRNSPLYF. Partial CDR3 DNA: TGTGCTAGCAGTTTATCGAGGGACAGAAATTCGCCCCTCTAC.

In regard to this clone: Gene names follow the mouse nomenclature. The covered CDR3 bases are TGTGCCAGCAGCTTAGATGGAAATACGCTCTAT. Amino acids: CASSLDGNTLY. The whole CDR3 protein reads CASSLDGNTLYF. The genes are TRBV3 and TRBJ1-3; D is unclear. The CDR3 is cut off 1 residue early in the read; its end comes from the germline J gene. Germline V CDR1 and CDR2: SNHLY, FYNGKV (reference sequence). The CDR3 sequence is 12 residues long. Deletions cut 1 base from V and 3 bases from J, with 1 base between.

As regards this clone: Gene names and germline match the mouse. The CDR3 region is CASGRRTGGDEQYF. The DNA read from the CDR3 is TGTGCCAGCGGGAGGAGGACAGGGGGTGATGAACAGTAC. This chain uses TRBV13-2 with TRBJ2-7, with 10 bases lining up with TRBD1. The read gets to within 1 residue of the CDR3 end, and the germline J gene fills in the rest. J lost 5 bases, V lost 5 bases, and 7 bases had no gene match. This CDR3 contains 14 residues. Germline V CDR1 and CDR2: NNHNN, SYGAGS (reference sequence).

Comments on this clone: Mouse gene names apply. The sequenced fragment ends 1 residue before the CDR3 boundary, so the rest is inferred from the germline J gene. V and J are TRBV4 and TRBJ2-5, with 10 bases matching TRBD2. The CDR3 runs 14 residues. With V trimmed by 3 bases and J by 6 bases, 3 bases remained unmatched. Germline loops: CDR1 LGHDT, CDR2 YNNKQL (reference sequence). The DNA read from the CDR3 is TGTGCCAGCAGCTATACGGGACTGGGGGACACCCAGTAC. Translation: CASSYTGLGDTQY. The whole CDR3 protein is CASSYTGLGDTQYF. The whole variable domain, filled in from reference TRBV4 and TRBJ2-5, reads ETAVFQTPNYHVTQVGNEVSFNCKQTLGHDTMYWYKQDSKKLLKIMFSYNNKQLIVNETVPRRFSPQSSDKAHLNLRIKSVEPEDSAVYLCASSYTGLGDTQYFGPGTRLLVL.

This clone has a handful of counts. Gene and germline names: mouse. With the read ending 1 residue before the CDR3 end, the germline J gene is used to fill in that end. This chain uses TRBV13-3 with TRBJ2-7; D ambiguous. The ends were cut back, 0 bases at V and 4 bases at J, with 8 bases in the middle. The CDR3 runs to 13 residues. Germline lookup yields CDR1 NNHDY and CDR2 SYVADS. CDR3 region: CASSDAMGYEQYF. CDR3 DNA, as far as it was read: TGTGCCAGCAGTGATGCAATGGGTTATGAACAGTAC.

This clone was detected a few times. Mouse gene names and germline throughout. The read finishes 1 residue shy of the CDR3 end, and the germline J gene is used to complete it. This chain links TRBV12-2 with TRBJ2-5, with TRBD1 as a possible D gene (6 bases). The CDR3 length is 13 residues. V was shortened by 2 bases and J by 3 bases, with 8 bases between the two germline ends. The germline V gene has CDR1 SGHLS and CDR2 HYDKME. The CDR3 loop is CASSQGQQDTQYF. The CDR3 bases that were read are TGTGCCAGCTCTCAGGGACAACAAGACACCCAGTAC.

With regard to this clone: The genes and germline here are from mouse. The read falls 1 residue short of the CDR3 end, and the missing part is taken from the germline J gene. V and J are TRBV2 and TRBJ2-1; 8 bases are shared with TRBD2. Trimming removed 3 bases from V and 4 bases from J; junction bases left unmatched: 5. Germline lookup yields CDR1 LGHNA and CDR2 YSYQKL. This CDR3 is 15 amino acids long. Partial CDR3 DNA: TGTGCCAGCAGCCATCTGGGGGGAGGGTATGCTGAGCAGTTC. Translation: CASSHLGGGYAEQF. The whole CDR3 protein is CASSHLGGGYAEQFF.

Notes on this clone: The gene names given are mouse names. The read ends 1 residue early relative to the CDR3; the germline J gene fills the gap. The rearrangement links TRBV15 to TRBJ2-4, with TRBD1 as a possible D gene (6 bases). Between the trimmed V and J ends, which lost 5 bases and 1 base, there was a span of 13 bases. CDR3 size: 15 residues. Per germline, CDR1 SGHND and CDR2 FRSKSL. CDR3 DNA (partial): TGTGCCAGCAGTCCACAGGGAGGAGGTCAAAACACCTTGTAC. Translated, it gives CASSPQGGGQNTLY. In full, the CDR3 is CASSPQGGGQNTLYF.

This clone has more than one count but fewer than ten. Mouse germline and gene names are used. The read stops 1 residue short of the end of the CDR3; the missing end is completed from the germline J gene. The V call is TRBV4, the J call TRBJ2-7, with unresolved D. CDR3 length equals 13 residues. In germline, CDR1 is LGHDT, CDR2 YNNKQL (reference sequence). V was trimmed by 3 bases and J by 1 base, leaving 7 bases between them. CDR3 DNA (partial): TGTGCCAGCAGCTACGGGGTATCCTATGAACAGTAC. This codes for CASSYGVSYEQY. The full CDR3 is CASSYGVSYEQYF.

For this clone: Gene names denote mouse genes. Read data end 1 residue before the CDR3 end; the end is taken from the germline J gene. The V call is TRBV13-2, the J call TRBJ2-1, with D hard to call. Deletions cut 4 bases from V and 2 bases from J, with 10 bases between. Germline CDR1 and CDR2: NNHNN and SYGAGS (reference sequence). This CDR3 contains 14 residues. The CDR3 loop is CASGPGNYYAEQFF. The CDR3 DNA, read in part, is TGTGCCAGCGGTCCCGGGAATTACTATGCTGAGCAGTTC.

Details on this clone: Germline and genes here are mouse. CDR3 sequence reads: CTCSAEGQGKVFF. The covered CDR3 bases are TGCACCTGCAGTGCAGAGGGACAGGGGAAAGTCTTC. The chain links TRBV1 to TRBJ1-1; TRBD1 aligns across 10 bases. Coverage ceases 1 residue before the CDR3 finishes, and the germline J gene fills in the end. V was clipped by 0 bases and J by 9 bases; unmatched bases: 1. This CDR3 comprises 13 residues. Germline assignment: CDR1 NSQYPW and CDR2 LRSPGD (reference sequence). Using reference TRBV1 and TRBJ1-1 for the parts outside the CDR3, the full variable domain is VTLLEQNPRWRLVPRGQAVNLRCILKNSQYPWMSWYQQDLQKQLQWLFTLRSPGDKEVKSLPGADYLATRVTDTELRLQVANMSQGRTLYCTCSAEGQGKVFFGKGTRLTVV.

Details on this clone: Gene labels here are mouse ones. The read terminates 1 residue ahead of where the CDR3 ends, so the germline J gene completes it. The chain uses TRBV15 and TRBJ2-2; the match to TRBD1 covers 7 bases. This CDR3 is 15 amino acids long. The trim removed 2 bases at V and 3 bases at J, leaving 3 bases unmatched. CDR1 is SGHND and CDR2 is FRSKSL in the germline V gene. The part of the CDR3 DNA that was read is TGTGCCAGCAGTTTAAGGCAGGGGGACACCGGGCAGCTCTAC. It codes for CASSLRQGDTGQLY. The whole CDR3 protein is CASSLRQGDTGQLYF.

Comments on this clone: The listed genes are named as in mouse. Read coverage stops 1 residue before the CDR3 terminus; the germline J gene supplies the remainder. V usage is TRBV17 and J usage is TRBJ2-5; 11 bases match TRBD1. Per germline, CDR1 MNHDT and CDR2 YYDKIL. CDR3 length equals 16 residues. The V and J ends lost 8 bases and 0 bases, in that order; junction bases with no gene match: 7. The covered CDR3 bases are TGTGCTAGCGGGGACAGGGGGAGGAAAAACCAAGACACCCAGTAC. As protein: CASGDRGRKNQDTQY. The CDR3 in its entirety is CASGDRGRKNQDTQYF.

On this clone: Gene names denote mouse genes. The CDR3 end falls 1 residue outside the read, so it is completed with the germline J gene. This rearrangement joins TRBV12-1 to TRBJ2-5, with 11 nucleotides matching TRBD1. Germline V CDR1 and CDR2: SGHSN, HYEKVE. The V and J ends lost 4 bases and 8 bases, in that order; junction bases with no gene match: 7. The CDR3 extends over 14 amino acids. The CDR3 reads CASSGGTGGGTQYF. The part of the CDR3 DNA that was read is TGTGCCAGCTCCGGTGGGACAGGGGGAGGCACCCAGTAC.

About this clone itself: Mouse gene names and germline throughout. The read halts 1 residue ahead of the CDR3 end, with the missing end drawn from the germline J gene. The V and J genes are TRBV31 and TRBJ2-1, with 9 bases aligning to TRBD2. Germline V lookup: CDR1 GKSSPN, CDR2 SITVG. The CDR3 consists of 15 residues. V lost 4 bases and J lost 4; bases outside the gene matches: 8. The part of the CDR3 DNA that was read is TGTGCCTGGATCGATTCGGGACTGGGTTATGCTGAGCAGTTC. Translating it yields CAWIDSGLGYAEQF. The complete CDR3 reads CAWIDSGLGYAEQFF.

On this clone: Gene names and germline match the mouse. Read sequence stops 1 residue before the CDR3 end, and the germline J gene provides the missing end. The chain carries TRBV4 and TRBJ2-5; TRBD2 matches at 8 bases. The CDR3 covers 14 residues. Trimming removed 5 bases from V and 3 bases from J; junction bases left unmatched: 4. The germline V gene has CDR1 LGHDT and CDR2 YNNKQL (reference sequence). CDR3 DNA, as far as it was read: TGTGCCAGCAGCCTGGGACTGGTGCAAGACACCCAGTAC. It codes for CASSLGLVQDTQY. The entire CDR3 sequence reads CASSLGLVQDTQYF.

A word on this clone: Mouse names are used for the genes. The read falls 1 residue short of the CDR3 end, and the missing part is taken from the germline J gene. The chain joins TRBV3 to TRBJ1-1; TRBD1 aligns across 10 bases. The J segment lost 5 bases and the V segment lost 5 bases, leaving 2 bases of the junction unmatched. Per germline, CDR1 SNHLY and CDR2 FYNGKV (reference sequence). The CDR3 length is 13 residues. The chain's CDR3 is CASSPGQGTEVFF. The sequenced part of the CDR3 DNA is TGTGCCAGCAGCCCGGGACAGGGGACAGAAGTCTTC.

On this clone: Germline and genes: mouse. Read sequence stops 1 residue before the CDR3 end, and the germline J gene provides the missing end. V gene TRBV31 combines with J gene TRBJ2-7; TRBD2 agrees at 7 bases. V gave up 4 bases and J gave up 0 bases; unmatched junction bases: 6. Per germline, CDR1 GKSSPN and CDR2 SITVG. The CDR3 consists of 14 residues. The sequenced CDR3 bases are TGTGCCTGGACCCGGACTGGAAGCTCCTATGAACAGTAC. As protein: CAWTRTGSSYEQY. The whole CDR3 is CAWTRTGSSYEQYF.

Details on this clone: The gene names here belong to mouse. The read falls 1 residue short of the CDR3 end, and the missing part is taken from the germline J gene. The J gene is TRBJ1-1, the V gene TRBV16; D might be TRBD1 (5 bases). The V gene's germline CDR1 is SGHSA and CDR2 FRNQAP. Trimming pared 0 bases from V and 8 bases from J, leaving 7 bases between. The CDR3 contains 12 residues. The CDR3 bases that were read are TGTGCAAGCAGCTTAGACAGGGTCGAAGTCTTC. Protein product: CASSLDRVEVF. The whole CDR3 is CASSLDRVEVFF.

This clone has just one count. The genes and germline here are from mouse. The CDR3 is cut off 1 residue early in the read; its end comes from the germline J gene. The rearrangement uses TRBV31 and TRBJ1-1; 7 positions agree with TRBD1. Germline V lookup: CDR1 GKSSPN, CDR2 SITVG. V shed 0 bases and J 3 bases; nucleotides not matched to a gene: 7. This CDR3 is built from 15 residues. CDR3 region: CAWSLYSGTDTEVFF. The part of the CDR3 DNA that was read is TGTGCCTGGAGTCTCTATTCCGGGACAGACACAGAAGTCTTC.

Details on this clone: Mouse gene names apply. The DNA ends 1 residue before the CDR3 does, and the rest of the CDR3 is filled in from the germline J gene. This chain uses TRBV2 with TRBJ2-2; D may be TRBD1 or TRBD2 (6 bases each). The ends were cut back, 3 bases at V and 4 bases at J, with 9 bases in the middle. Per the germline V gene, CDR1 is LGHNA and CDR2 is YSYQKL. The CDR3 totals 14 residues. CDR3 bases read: TGTGCCAGCAGCCAGGGGGCAGTCACCGGGCAGCTCTAC. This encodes CASSQGAVTGQLY. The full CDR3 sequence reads CASSQGAVTGQLYF. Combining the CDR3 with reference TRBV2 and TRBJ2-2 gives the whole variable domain DPKIIQKPKYLVAVTGSEKILICEQYLGHNAMYWYRQSAKKPLEFMFSYSYQKLMDNQTASSRFQPQSSKKNHLDLQITALKPDDSATYFCASSQGAVTGQLYFGEGSKLTVL.